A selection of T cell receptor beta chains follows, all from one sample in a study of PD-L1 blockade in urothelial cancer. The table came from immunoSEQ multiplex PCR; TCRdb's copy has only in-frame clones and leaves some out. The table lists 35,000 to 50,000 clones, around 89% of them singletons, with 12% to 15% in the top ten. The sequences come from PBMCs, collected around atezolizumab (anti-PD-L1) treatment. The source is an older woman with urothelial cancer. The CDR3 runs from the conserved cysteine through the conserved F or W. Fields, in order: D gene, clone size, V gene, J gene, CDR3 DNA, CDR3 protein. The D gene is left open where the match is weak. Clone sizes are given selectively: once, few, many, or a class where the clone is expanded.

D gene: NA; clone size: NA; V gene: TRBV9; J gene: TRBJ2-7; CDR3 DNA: TGTGCCAGCAGCCCGAGTCAGGGCTCCTACGAGCAGTACTTC; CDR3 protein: CASSPSQGSYEQYF
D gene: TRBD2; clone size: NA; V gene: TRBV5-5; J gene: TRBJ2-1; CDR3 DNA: TGTGCCAGCAGCCGAAGTGGGACTAGCGGGAGCTATGAGCAGTTCTTC; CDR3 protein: CASSRSGTSGSYEQFF
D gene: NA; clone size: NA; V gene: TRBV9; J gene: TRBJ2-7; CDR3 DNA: TGTGCCAGCAGCGTAACTGGGCGCCCCTACGAGCAGTACTTC; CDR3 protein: CASSVTGRPYEQYF
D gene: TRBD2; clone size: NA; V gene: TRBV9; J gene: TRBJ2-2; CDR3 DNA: TGTGCCAGCAGCGCATTAGCGGGGGGGCACACCGGGGAGCTGTTTTTT; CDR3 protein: CASSALAGGHTGELFF
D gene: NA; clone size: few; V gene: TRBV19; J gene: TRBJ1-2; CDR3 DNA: TGTGCCAGTAGTAACGAAGAAGGCGGGTTTGGTGGCTACACCTTC; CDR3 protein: CASSNEEGGFGGYTF
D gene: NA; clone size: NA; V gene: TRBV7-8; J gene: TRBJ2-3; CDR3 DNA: TGTGCCAGCAGCTTCGGGCGGAGGACCACAGATACGCAGTATTTT; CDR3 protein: CASSFGRRTTDTQYF
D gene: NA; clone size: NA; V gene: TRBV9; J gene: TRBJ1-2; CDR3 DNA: TGTGCCAGCAGCGTAGCGCTAGGGGCGGACTATGGCTACACCTTC; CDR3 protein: CASSVALGADYGYTF
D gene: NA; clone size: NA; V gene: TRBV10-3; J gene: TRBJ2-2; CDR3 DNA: TGTGCCATCAGTGAGTTCAGGGGCTCGGAGCTGTTTTTT; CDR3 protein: CAISEFRGSELFF
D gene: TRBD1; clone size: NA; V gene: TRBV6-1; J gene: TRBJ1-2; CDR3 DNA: TGTGCCAGCAGTCGACAGGGGTTCGATGGCTACACCTTC; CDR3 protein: CASSRQGFDGYTF
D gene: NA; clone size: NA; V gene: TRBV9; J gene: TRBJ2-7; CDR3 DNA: TGTGCCAGCAGCTTGCGTCAGGGGGGCGAGCAGTACTTC; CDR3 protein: CASSLRQGGEQYF